This TCR beta chain was observed in a study of T cell responses to AZD1222 COVID-19 vaccine. In germline, CDR1 is MNHNY, CDR2 SVGAGI (reference sequence). The germline V and J ends were trimmed by 2 bases and 0 bases, with 11 bases remaining between them. The CDR3 totals 16 residues. With respect to this clone: What it binds is unknown.

Only in-frame clones appear in the TCRdb table, and some are missing; sequencing was by immunoSEQ multiplex PCR. This table has over 100,000 clones, roughly 92% appearing once. Study outcomes and limitations: The study identified only five or six AZD1222 recipients as seropositive at baseline.

The sample was peripheral blood, taken on day 0 of AZD1222 vaccination. The sequence derives from an adult in good health. The chain couples TRBV6-6 to TRBJ1-3; a weak D match, TRBD1 (5 bases). The CDR3 here is CASSYPTAYSGNTIYF. For the CDR3, the DNA is TGTGCCAGCAGTTACCCGACAGCTTACTCTGGAAACACCATATATTTT.